The 30 T cell receptor beta chains below come from one sample, sequenced in a study of response to subunit inactivated influenza vaccine. TCRdb redid the calling of the RT-PCR reads with MiXCR, one entry per CDR3 protein. Of 530,000 or so distinct CDR3 sequences listed, about 25% were seen once; the top ten hold 1.5% to 2%. This specimen consisted of CD4+ T cells sorted from PBMCs, obtained 5 days after vaccination. These receptor sequences come from a man in his fifties who received an inactivated influenza vaccine.

The V gene is TRBV7-2, the J gene TRBJ1-5, with TRBD1 matching 8 bases. The CDR3 totals 16 residues. The germline V gene encodes CDR1 SGHTA and CDR2 FQGNSA. The V gene end was trimmed by 4 bases and the J gene end by 7 bases; junction bases not matched to a gene: 12. The CDR3 spells CASSSTDRVVGQPQHF. CDR3 bases: TGTGCCAGCAGCTCCACGGACAGGGTGGTGGGCCAGCCCCAGCATTTT.

The chain is built from TRBV6-1 and TRBJ2-7, with 7 bases matching TRBD2. CDR1 MNHNS and CDR2 SASEGT come from the germline V gene. The CDR3 has 15 amino acids. Trimming removed 7 bases from V and 11 bases from J; junction bases left unmatched: 20. In DNA form, the CDR3 reads TGTGCCAGCATGGCCGACTTCTGGACCAGCGGGAAAAAGTACTTC. It specifies CASMADFWTSGKKYF.

Only a few counts were recorded for this clonotype. CDR3 sequence reads: CSARGGASGSDEQFF. The CDR3 coding sequence is TGCAGTGCTAGAGGGGGGGCTAGCGGGTCGGATGAGCAGTTCTTC. The rearrangement uses TRBV20-1 and TRBJ2-1, with TRBD2 matching over 8 bases. CDR1 is DFQATT, CDR2 SNEGSKA, per germline (reference sequence). Unmatched junction bases numbered 10, after V lost 1 base and J lost 8 bases. This CDR3 has 15 amino acids.

This clonotype is a singleton in its sample. The gene calls are TRBV20-1 and TRBJ2-7; 8 nucleotides match TRBD2. The ends lost 0 bases at V and 4 bases at J; junction bases unmatched: 5. Looked up from germline, CDR1 is DFQATT and CDR2 is SNEGSKA (reference sequence). This CDR3 comprises 14 residues. The CDR3 loop is CSARDTSGPYEQYF. CDR3 DNA: TGCAGTGCTAGAGATACTAGCGGACCTTACGAGCAGTACTTC.

This clonotype was observed a few times. V is TRBV9 and J is TRBJ2-2, with a possible D match to TRBD1 (6 bases). The germline V and J ends were trimmed by 0 bases and 1 base, with 10 bases remaining between them. The CDR3 is made up of 16 amino acids. Germline V CDR1 and CDR2: SGDLS, YYNGEE. The CDR3 DNA sequence: TGTGCCAGCAGCGTAGACCAGGGGTGGAACACCGGGGAGCTGTTTTTT. Protein product: CASSVDQGWNTGELFF.

This chain uses TRBV30 with TRBJ2-3; tentative D call: TRBD2 (5 bases). V lost 6 bases and J lost 1, with 14 bases in between. The CDR3 loop spans 14 amino acids. The germline V gene encodes CDR1 GTSNPN and CDR2 SVGIG (reference sequence). CDR3 sequence (DNA): TGTGCCTGCTCCTCTAGCCTGGGCACAGATACGCAGTATTTT. It is translated as CACSSSLGTDTQYF.

This clonotype was seen many times. This sequence joins TRBV4-3 and TRBJ2-7; 9 bases line up with TRBD2. The CDR3 is 16 amino acids. Germline loops: CDR1 LGHNA, CDR2 YSLEER. V trimming: 0 bases; J trimming: 4 bases; junction bases outside the gene matches: 7. The CDR3 loop is CASSQDSRLAGYEQYF. The CDR3 coding sequence is TGCGCCAGCAGCCAAGATAGTCGGCTAGCGGGGTACGAGCAGTACTTC.

V is TRBV27 and J is TRBJ1-2, with D perhaps TRBD1 (5 bases). Germline CDR1 is MNHEY and CDR2 is SMNVEV (reference sequence). V lost 2 bases, J lost 7 bases, and 8 bases lay in between. This CDR3 has 12 residues. The CDR3 protein is CASSLEGTGYTF. CDR3 DNA sequence: TGTGCCAGCAGTTTAGAGGGGACTGGCTACACCTTC.

In its sample, this clonotype was seen once. The chain carries TRBV5-1 and TRBJ2-6, with D possibly TRBD1 on 7 matching bases. The CDR3 extends over 15 amino acids. CDR1 SGHRS and CDR2 YFSETQ come from the germline V gene. V was shortened by 2 bases and J by 2 bases, with 8 bases between the two germline ends. The CDR3 DNA sequence: TGCGCCAGCAGCTTCAGGGGGGCTGGGGCCAACGTCCTGACTTTC. As protein: CASSFRGAGANVLTF.

This clonotype was observed a few times. This chain joins TRBV6-2 or TRBV6-3 and TRBJ2-7; D remains ambiguous. V was pared by 2 bases and J by 2 bases, with 7 bases between. CDR1 and CDR2 (germline): MNHEY, SVGEGT. CDR3 length: 13 residues. The CDR3 nucleotides read TGTGCCAGCAGTTACGGCACGACCTACGAGCAGTACTTC. Its protein product is CASSYGTTYEQYF.

This clonotype was observed a handful of times. V usage is TRBV12-3 or TRBV12-4 and J usage is TRBJ2-7, with 7 bases aligning to TRBD2. CDR3 length equals 14 residues. V lost 3 bases and J lost 3; bases outside the gene matches: 5. This CDR3 reads CASSFGGIGYEQYF. CDR3 bases: TGTGCCAGCAGTTTCGGGGGGATCGGCTACGAGCAGTACTTC.

The gene calls are TRBV29-1 and TRBJ1-5; 7 nucleotides agree with TRBD1. The length of the CDR3 is 13 residues. Losses at the gene ends were 6 bases for V and 4 bases for J; bases not matched to a gene: 6. The germline CDR1 and CDR2 sequences are SQVTM and ANQGSEA. The chain's CDR3 is CSVAGTENQPQHF. CDR3 DNA sequence: TGCAGCGTAGCCGGGACAGAGAATCAGCCCCAGCATTTT.

There are a few counts of this clonotype. The gene calls are TRBV29-1 and TRBJ2-7; 11 bases align to TRBD1. The CDR3 sequence is 13 residues long. V dropped 5 bases and J dropped 2; count of bases not matched to a gene: 2. Per the germline V gene, CDR1 is SQVTM and CDR2 is ANQGSEA. CDR3 protein: CSVPGQGAYEQYF. In DNA, the CDR3 is TGCAGCGTTCCGGGACAGGGGGCCTACGAGCAGTACTTC.

V and J are TRBV20-1 and TRBJ2-2, with 8 nucleotides matching TRBD1. The length of the CDR3 is 13 residues. V trimming: 4 bases; J trimming: 7 bases; junction bases outside the gene matches: 5. Germline CDR1 is DFQATT and CDR2 is SNEGSKA (reference sequence). CDR3 DNA: TGCAGTGCTACCAGGGGGCAAGGCGGGGAGCTGTTTTTT. Protein sequence: CSATRGQGGELFF.

Comment on this clonotype: An end of the junction differs from the germline gene, which may be a read error. The V and J genes are TRBV7-2 and TRBJ1-2; D is unresolved. Germline V gives CDR1 SGHTA, CDR2 FQGNSA. This CDR3 has 13 residues. CDR3 DNA: TGTGCCAACAGCTTAGATTATTGGGATGGCTACACCTTC. Residues: CANSLDYWDGYTF.

Ten or more counts support this clonotype. DNA of the CDR3: TGCAGTGCTAGATTTCTAGCGGAAGATACGCAGTATTTT. Translated: CSARFLAEDTQYF. The chain joins TRBV20-1 to TRBJ2-3; the match to TRBD2 covers 7 bases. Germline V CDR1 and CDR2: DFQATT, SNEGSKA (reference sequence). Trimming took 2 bases from V and 5 from J; bases not matched to a gene: 4. The CDR3 spans 13 residues.

The rearrangement joins TRBV5-1 to TRBJ2-2, with 10 bases aligning to TRBD2. The CDR3 covers 16 residues. Germline CDR1 SGHRS, CDR2 YFSETQ. With V trimmed by 2 bases and J by 7 bases, 8 bases remained unmatched. The CDR3 here is CASSLSGRADIGELFF. The DNA for the CDR3 is TGCGCCAGCAGCTTAAGCGGGAGGGCCGATATCGGGGAGCTGTTTTTT.

At least ten counts were recorded for this clonotype. The chain carries TRBV12-3 or TRBV12-4 and TRBJ2-1; TRBD2 aligns across 14 bases. The junction had 12 bases not matched to a gene; V was cut back by 2 bases and J by 0 bases. The CDR3 is 21 residues long. DNA for the CDR3: TGTGCCAGCAGTTTAAGGGGACTAGCGGGAGCGGAGAGGAGCTCCTACAATGAGCAGTTCTTC. Its translation: CASSLRGLAGAERSSYNEQFF.

This clonotype has more than one count but fewer than ten. The V gene is TRBV20-1, the J gene TRBJ2-5, with 12 bases matching TRBD2. CDR3 length equals 13 residues. Germline V CDR1 and CDR2: DFQATT, SNEGSKA (reference sequence). V lost 7 bases to trimming and J lost 5 bases; unmatched junction nucleotides: 5. This CDR3 is CSVASGGAETQYF. CDR3 in DNA: TGCAGTGTGGCTAGCGGGGGGGCGGAGACCCAGTACTTC.

The chain joins TRBV24-1 to TRBJ2-5; 7 bases map to TRBD1. Germline CDR1 KGHDR, CDR2 SFDVKD. Trimming cost V 3 bases and J 3 bases; bases outside gene matches: 9. This CDR3 has 16 amino acids. This CDR3 is CATSDGDRPSEETQYF. The CDR3, as DNA: TGTGCCACCAGTGATGGGGACAGACCTTCCGAAGAGACCCAGTACTTC.

The chain is built from TRBV29-1 and TRBJ2-7, with a possible D match to TRBD1 (5 bases). Looked up from germline, CDR1 is SQVTM and CDR2 is ANQGSEA. CDR3 length: 12 amino acids. With 5 bases removed from V and 0 bases from J, the gap between germline ends came to 8 bases. CDR3 in amino acids: CSVMTVSYEQYF. For the CDR3, the DNA is TGCAGCGTTATGACAGTCTCCTACGAGCAGTACTTC.

The CDR3: CASSWDRKNIQYF. Here the CDR3 DNA reads TGTGCCAGCAGTTGGGACAGAAAAAACATTCAGTACTTC. This chain uses TRBV6-2 or TRBV6-3 with TRBJ2-4; 7 nucleotides match TRBD1. Per the germline V gene, CDR1 is MNHEY and CDR2 is SVGEGT. The CDR3 loop spans 13 amino acids. The V and J ends lost 4 bases and 4 bases, in that order; junction bases with no gene match: 1.

The V and J genes are TRBV10-3 and TRBJ2-7, with TRBD1 matching 10 bases. The CDR3 runs 13 residues. Germline loops: CDR1 ENHRY, CDR2 SYGVKD. Losses at the gene ends were 7 bases for V and 7 bases for J; bases not matched to a gene: 7. The CDR3 coding sequence is TGTGCCATCAATGGACAGGGGGGCTTAGAGCAGTACTTC. Translated, it gives CAINGQGGLEQYF.

The gene calls are TRBV7-9 and TRBJ2-1, with D unclear. The ends were cut back, 5 bases at V and 13 bases at J, with 21 bases in the middle. The CDR3 extends over 14 amino acids. CDR1 and CDR2 from the germline V gene are SEHNR and FQNEAQ (reference sequence). The CDR3 region has the DNA TGTGCCAGCAGCAACCACTTCCGCTGTCAAGTCCAGTTCTTC. The encoded protein is CASSNHFRCQVQFF.

The table lists this clonotype with a few counts. V and J are TRBV9 and TRBJ2-5, with a weak D call TRBD2 (6 bases). The CDR3 has 13 residues. Germline V gene lookup returns CDR1 SGDLS and CDR2 YYNGEE. V gave up 3 bases and J gave up 5 bases, with 11 bases separating them. CDR3: CASSAPGVETQYF. In DNA, the CDR3 is TGTGCCAGCAGCGCTCCGGGGGTCGAGACCCAGTACTTC.

The J gene is TRBJ2-2, the V gene TRBV6-1, with TRBD1 identical over 11 bases. Germline CDR1 MNHNS, CDR2 SASEGT. J gave up 7 bases and V 1 base, and 2 bases lay outside the gene matches. There are 15 residues in the CDR3. CDR3 in DNA: TGTGCCAGCAGTGAAGGGGGACAGGGGGTCGGGGAGCTGTTTTTT. This translates into CASSEGGQGVGELFF.

This clonotype was seen just once. The chain links TRBV12-3 or TRBV12-4 to TRBJ2-2; 12 bases are a match to TRBD2. V shed 10 bases and J 8 bases; nucleotides not matched to a gene: 8. The CDR3 runs to 14 residues. The CDR3 DNA follows: TGTGCCATAAAGCGGACTAGCGGGGTGGGGGAGCTGTTTTTT. This codes for CAIKRTSGVGELFF.

J is TRBJ1-1 and V is TRBV4-2; possibly TRBD1 for D (5 bases). V lost 4 bases and J 7 bases, leaving 13 bases between the germline ends. The CDR3 contains 13 residues. The germline V gene encodes CDR1 LGHNA and CDR2 YNFKEQ. This CDR3 is CASSRGLGLEAFF. CDR3 sequence (DNA): TGTGCCAGCAGCCGGGGACTCGGGCTTGAAGCTTTCTTT.

This chain joins TRBV6-5 and TRBJ2-5; no reliable D call. The CDR3 length is 13 residues. Trimming shortened V by 3 bases and J by 5 bases, and 10 bases separated the two germline ends. The germline CDR1 and CDR2 sequences are MNHEY and SVGAGI. For the CDR3, the DNA is TGTGCCAGCAGTTATGGGCTGGGGGAGACCCAGTACTTC. The encoded protein is CASSYGLGETQYF.

The rearrangement uses TRBV18 and TRBJ2-3; D uncertain. The length of the CDR3 is 12 residues. Germline V gene lookup returns CDR1 KGHSH and CDR2 LQKENI. V was cut by 1 base and J by 4 bases, with 3 bases left in between. CDR3 bases: TGTGCCAGCTCACCACTCCCAGATACGCAGTATTTT. Its translation: CASSPLPDTQYF.